One T cell receptor beta chain is described in this entry. Its antigen is not yet known. No clone much larger than this one lies a single base away; base qualities are absent. These data originate in a study of blood T cell repertoires in COVID-19 (TCRdb year 2020). Describing the broader study: The collaborator samples originated in the United States, Italy and Spain and spanned the acute and convalescent phases of COVID-19. The repertoires were made available in a free public database intended to serve as a resource for research on the immune response to SARS-CoV-2. Samples came from the ongoing ImmuneRACE study (first 160 participants) plus 1,254 subjects from 6 global collaborators. Where HLA class I and class II types were available, the types were taken from metadata supplied by the sample provider, not from assay-based typing. Deeply sampled blood TCRbeta repertoires from subjects exposed to, actively infected with, or recovered from COVID-19 were included in the dataset. Nearly every sample came with metadata listing a de-identified subject ID, COVID-19 status, age in years and sex. The prospective study material was composed of cDNA or gDNA derived from T cells, B-cell-depleted T cells, or PBMCs. General findings and caveats noted by the study authors: Clinical and demographic metadata were provided uncurated, with the amount varying by source and participant.

The immunoSEQ Assay, a bias-controlled multiplex PCR, was used to amplify TCRbeta CDR3 regions from genomic DNA. In the paper's pipeline: Within the assay, amplification of reference gene primers was used to estimate how many nucleated cells each sample contained. To quantify the absolute abundance of each unique TCRbeta CDR3 rearrangement, sequence reads were collapsed and filtered. For each sample, productive Simpson clonality was calculated as the square root of Simpson's diversity index across productive rearrangements. As stored in TCRdb, this immuneACCESS dataset retains in-frame rearrangements with V and J assigned. A fraction of the clones does not appear; measured against another copy, unresolved V genes explain less than half of the discrepancy, and the remainder lacks a known reason. V, J and clone size derive from that table, while D and trimming were established from the DNA sequence. The sample table lists over 450,000 clones, 89% of them with a count of one. The leading ten clones occupy approximately 0.9% of the sample.

Germline trimming amounts to 0 bases on V and 4 bases on J, with 2 as the count of junction bases outside the gene matches. From its cysteine to its phenylalanine, the CDR3 spans 15 amino acids. Only CDR3 DNA is held: 45 bases, read in frame from base 1. The germline V gene specifies MNHEY as CDR1 and SVGAGI as CDR2. One collaborating source in Seattle enrolled patients while the patients were actively infected and followed the patients over time throughout the course of disease. Each collaborating institution followed its own protocols to collect whole blood in K2EDTA tubes. For TCRbeta analysis, collaborators shipped samples in one of three forms: frozen whole blood, isolated PBMCs, or DNA extracted from either of those sample types.

This TCR was recovered from a man between 18 and 29 years old with COVID-19, enrolled during active disease. The rearrangement combines TRBV6-5 with TRBJ2-7; the junction holds 11 bases that match TRBD2. The sequencing sample was made of peripheral blood. The bases read TGTGCCAGCAGTTACTCGACTAGCGGGACATACGAGCAGTACTTC. Its protein is CASSYSTSGTYEQYF.